This record concerns one T cell receptor (beta chain) sequence. The antigen is undetermined. V gave up 6 bases and J gave up 2 bases; unmatched junction bases: 8. This CDR3 contains 15 residues. Germline CDR1 SGHTA, CDR2 FQGNSA. Treatment described: roughly 10-day PBMC culture with coronavirus spike peptide pools or control peptides (ViraFEST assay). This entry comes from a study of vaccination and CD4 T cells after COVID-19. Cultured CD4+ T-cell DNA underwent Oncomine TCR Beta short-read sequencing. TCRdb ran MiXCR on the PCR reads and lists one entry per CDR3 protein. The top ten hold 14% to 15% of the sample, which has approximately 17,000 distinct CDR3 sequences, approximately 33% seen once.

Input material: cultured CD4+ T cells from blood. The receptor comes from a human donor with COVID-19. The chain employs TRBV7-2 and TRBJ2-5; 8 positions match TRBD1. The CDR3 region has the DNA TGTGCCAGCAGGCAAGGGACAGGTGTACAAGAGACCCAGTACTTC. Translating gives CASRQGTGVQETQYF.